Each of the 15 T cell receptor beta chains below was sequenced from the same sample in a study of T cell responses to AZD1222 COVID-19 vaccine. Using immunoSEQ multiplex PCR, the repertoire was profiled, and TCRdb retains in-frame clones only, with some absent. Among tens of thousands of clones listed, 70% to 90% were seen once. The specimen comprised peripheral blood, sampled on day 0 of AZD1222 vaccination. The source of these receptors is an adult in good health.

V and J are TRBV5-1 and TRBJ2-5, with 8 bases that match TRBD2. Germline CDR1 reads SGHRS; CDR2 reads YFSETQ. CDR3 length equals 16 residues. The J segment lost 2 bases and the V segment lost 9 bases, leaving 15 bases of the junction unmatched. In DNA, the CDR3 is TGCGCCACCAGAGGCGGGGGGCCATTCTCTCAAGAGACCCAGTACTTC. Translated: CATRGGGPFSQETQYF.

V is TRBV6-5 and J is TRBJ1-2, with TRBD1 matching over 11 bases. V shed 0 bases and J 4 bases; nucleotides not matched to a gene: 4. Per germline, CDR1 MNHEY and CDR2 SVGAGI. This CDR3 contains 16 residues. This CDR3 is CASSYSGTGGSYGYTF. DNA for the CDR3: TGTGCCAGCAGTTACTCGGGGACAGGGGGGAGCTATGGCTACACCTTC.

V and J are TRBV28 and TRBJ1-4; possibly TRBD1 for D (5 bases). V was clipped by 6 bases and J by 3 bases, with 11 bases between them. There are 14 residues in the CDR3. Germline values: CDR1 MDHEN, CDR2 SYDVKM. DNA for the CDR3: TGTGCCAGCAGCGTGGGGGGGGCTAATGAAAAACTGTTTTTT. Translation: CASSVGGANEKLFF.

In its sample, this clone was seen once. The chain is built from TRBV3-1 (or the pseudogene TRBV3-2) and TRBJ1-5, with a weak D call TRBD1 (5 bases). Germline CDR1 and CDR2: LGHDT and YNNKEL (reference sequence). The CDR3 length is 15 residues. Trimming pared 4 bases from V and 3 bases from J, leaving 13 bases between. The CDR3 region is CASSRGRVDNQPQHF. The CDR3 DNA reads TGTGCCAGCAGCCGAGGCAGGGTCGACAATCAGCCCCAGCATTTT.

This rearrangement joins TRBV27 to TRBJ1-5, with 7 bases that match TRBD1. The CDR3 sequence is 14 residues long. Germline V gene sequence: CDR1 MNHEY, CDR2 SMNVEV (reference sequence). Trimming cost V 3 bases and J 3 bases; bases outside gene matches: 2. CDR3: CASSLGQHNQPQHF. CDR3 nucleotides: TGTGCCAGCAGTTTGGGACAGCACAATCAGCCCCAGCATTTT.

The chain employs TRBV7-2 and TRBJ2-1; TRBD2 is a possible D gene (5 bases). Looked up from germline, CDR1 is SGHTA and CDR2 is FQGNSA. The CDR3 runs to 16 residues. Trimming stripped 3 bases from V and 7 bases from J, with 19 bases between. CDR3: CASSFRGSTNRNEQFF. The CDR3 coding sequence is TGTGCCAGCAGCTTTCGAGGGTCAACGAATCGGAATGAGCAGTTCTTC.

V is TRBV10-3 and J is TRBJ1-2; D ambiguous. This CDR3 has 17 amino acids. Germline V gene lookup returns CDR1 ENHRY and CDR2 SYGVKD. The V and J ends lost 6 bases and 6 bases respectively, with 26 bases between them. In nucleotides, the CDR3 is TGTGCCATCAGGAAAGAGGGCCACACCCACCTGTCCCATGGCTACACCTTC. Amino acid sequence: CAIRKEGHTHLSHGYTF.

The rearrangement joins TRBV13 to TRBJ2-1; 12 nucleotides agree with TRBD2. The CDR3 spans 20 residues. The germline V gene encodes CDR1 PRHDT and CDR2 FYEKMQ (reference sequence). V was clipped by 5 bases and J by 0 bases; unmatched bases: 14. The DNA for the CDR3 is TGTGCCAGCAGCCCATCGGGGGGACTAGCGGGTCGAAGCTCCTACAATGAGCAGTTCTTC. Translating it yields CASSPSGGLAGRSSYNEQFF. Full variable domain (remainder filled in from reference TRBV13 and TRBJ2-1): AAGVIQSPRHLIKEKRETATLKCYPIPRHDTVYWYQQGPGQDPQFLISFYEKMQSDKGSIPDRFSAQQFSDYHSELNMSSLELGDSALYFCASSPSGGLAGRSSYNEQFFGPGTRLTVL.

The J gene is TRBJ1-1, the V gene TRBV18; D unresolved. Germline loops: CDR1 KGHSH, CDR2 LQKENI. There are 13 residues in the CDR3. V lost 6 bases to trimming and J lost 1 base, with 9 bases between them. Written as DNA, the CDR3 is TGTGCCAGCTCTACCAGCTCGAACACTGAAGCTTTCTTT. Its protein product is CASSTSSNTEAFF.

This chain uses TRBV3-1 (or the pseudogene TRBV3-2) with TRBJ2-3, with 7 nucleotides matching TRBD2. The CDR3 is 15 amino acids. Per germline, CDR1 LGHDT and CDR2 YNNKEL (reference sequence). Trimming removed 3 bases from V and 1 base from J; junction bases left unmatched: 4. The CDR3 DNA reads as TGTGCCAGCAGCCATAATCGGGGGGGCACAGATACGCAGTATTTT. As protein: CASSHNRGGTDTQYF.

The V gene is TRBV18, the J gene TRBJ1-2, with 8 bases aligning to TRBD1. The trim removed 4 bases at V and 1 base at J, leaving 5 bases unmatched. The germline CDR1 and CDR2 sequences are KGHSH and LQKENI. This CDR3 is 15 amino acids long. The CDR3 loop reads CASSQRQGFNYGYTF. CDR3 DNA: TGTGCCAGCTCACAAAGACAGGGGTTTAACTATGGCTACACCTTC.

This clone was detected only a few times. The V call is TRBV9, the J call TRBJ1-1; D is unclear. The V and J ends lost 0 bases and 6 bases respectively, with 9 bases between them. The CDR3 spans 13 residues. Germline CDR1 SGDLS, CDR2 YYNGEE. DNA for the CDR3: TGTGCCAGCAGCGTAGGGGCTGCCGCTGAAGCTTTCTTT. It is translated as CASSVGAAAEAFF.

CDR3 sequence reads: CASSQDSGGWGYTF. The CDR3 region has the DNA TGTGCCAGCAGCCAAGATTCAGGGGGCTGGGGCTACACCTTC. The J gene is TRBJ1-2, the V gene TRBV3-1 (or the pseudogene TRBV3-2); TRBD1 matches 8 bases. The ends lost 0 bases at V and 8 bases at J; junction bases unmatched: 5. Germline lookup yields CDR1 LGHDT and CDR2 YNNKEL (reference sequence). The CDR3 is 14 residues long.

In its sample, this clone was seen once. The genes are TRBV5-4 and TRBJ2-6; the match to TRBD2 covers 7 bases. The CDR3 length is 15 residues. Trimming took 0 bases from V and 5 from J; bases not matched to a gene: 2. Germline values: CDR1 SGHNT, CDR2 YYREEE (reference sequence). CDR3 in DNA: TGTGCCAGCAGCTTGGCCGGGGGGAGGGCCAACGTCCTGACTTTC. Translated: CASSLAGGRANVLTF.

This sequence joins TRBV4-1 and TRBJ1-2, with D perhaps TRBD1 (5 bases). Trimming took off 1 base at V and 7 bases at J, with 10 bases between the two ends. There are 13 residues in the CDR3. CDR1 is MGHRA, CDR2 YSYEKL, per germline. The CDR3 sequence: CASSQGGIGGYTF. As DNA, the CDR3 is TGCGCCAGCAGCCAAGGGGGGATCGGTGGCTACACCTTC.